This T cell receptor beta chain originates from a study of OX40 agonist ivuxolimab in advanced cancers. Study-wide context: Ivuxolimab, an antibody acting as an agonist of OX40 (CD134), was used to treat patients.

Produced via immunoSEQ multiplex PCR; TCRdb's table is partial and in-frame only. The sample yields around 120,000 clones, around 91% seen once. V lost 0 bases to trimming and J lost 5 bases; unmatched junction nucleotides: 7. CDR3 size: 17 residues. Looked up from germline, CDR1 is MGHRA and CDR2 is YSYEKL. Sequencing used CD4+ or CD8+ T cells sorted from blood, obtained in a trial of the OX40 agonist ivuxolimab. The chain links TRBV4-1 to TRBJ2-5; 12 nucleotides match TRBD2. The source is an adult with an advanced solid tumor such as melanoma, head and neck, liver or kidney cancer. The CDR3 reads CASSQDWASGGAETQYF. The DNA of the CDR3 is TGCGCCAGCAGCCAAGATTGGGCTAGCGGGGGGGCGGAGACCCAGTACTTC.